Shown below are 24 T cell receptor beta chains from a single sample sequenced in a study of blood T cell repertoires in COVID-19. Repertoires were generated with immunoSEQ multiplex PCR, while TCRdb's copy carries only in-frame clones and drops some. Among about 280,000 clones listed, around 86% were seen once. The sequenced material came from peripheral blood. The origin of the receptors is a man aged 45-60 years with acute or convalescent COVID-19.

The CDR3 coding sequence is TGTGCCAGCAGCCCCGCCGGGACAGGGCACCTCTCTGGGGCCAACGTCCTGACTTTC. It specifies CASSPAGTGHLSGANVLTF. This chain joins TRBV7-9 and TRBJ2-6; 9 bases line up with TRBD1. This CDR3 has 19 amino acids. CDR1 is SEHNR and CDR2 is FQNEAQ in the germline V gene (reference sequence). V dropped 5 bases and J dropped 0; count of bases not matched to a gene: 11.

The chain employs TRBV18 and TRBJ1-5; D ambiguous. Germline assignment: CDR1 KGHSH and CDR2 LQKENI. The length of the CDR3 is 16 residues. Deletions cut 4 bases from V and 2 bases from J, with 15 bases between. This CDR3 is CASSLSLTEGNQPQHF. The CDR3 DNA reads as TGTGCCAGCTCACTTTCCTTGACCGAGGGCAATCAGCCCCAGCATTTT. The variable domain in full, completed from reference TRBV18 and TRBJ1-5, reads NAGVMQNPRHLVRRRGQEARLRCSPMKGHSHVYWYRQLPEEGLKFMVYLQKENIIDESGMPKERFSAEFPKEGPSILRIQQVVRGDSAAYFCASSLSLTEGNQPQHFGDGTRLSIL.

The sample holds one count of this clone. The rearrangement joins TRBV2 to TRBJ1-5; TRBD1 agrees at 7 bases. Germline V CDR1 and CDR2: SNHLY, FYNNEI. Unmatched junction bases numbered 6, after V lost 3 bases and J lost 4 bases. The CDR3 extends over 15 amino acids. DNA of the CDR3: TGTGCCAGCAGTGAGAGGGGGCGAGGGAATCAGCCCCAGCATTTT. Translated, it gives CASSERGRGNQPQHF.

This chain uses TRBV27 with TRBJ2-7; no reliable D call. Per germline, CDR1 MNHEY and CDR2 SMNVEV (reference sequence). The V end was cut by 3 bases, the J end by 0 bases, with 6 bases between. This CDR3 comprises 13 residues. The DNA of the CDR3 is TGTGCCAGCAGTTTGCCAGGCTCCTACGAGCAGTACTTC. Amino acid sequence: CASSLPGSYEQYF.

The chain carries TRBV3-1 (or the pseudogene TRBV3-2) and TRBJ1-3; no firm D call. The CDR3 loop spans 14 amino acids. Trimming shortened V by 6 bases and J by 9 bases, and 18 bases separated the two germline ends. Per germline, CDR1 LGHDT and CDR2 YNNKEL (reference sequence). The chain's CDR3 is CASSLVRTSGTIYF. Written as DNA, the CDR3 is TGTGCCAGCAGTCTTGTCCGGACTTCGGGCACCATATATTTT.

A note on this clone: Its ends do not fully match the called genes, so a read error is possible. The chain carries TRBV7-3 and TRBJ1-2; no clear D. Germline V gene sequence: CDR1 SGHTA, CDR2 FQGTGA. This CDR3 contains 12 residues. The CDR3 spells CASSPRGGPLAF. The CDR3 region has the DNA TGTGCCAGCAGTCCCCGGGGAGGGCCGTTAGCCTTC.

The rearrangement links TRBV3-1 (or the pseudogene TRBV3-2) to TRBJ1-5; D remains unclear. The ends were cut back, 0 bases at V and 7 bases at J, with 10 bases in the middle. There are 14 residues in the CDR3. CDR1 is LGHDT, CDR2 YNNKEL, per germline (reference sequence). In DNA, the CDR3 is TGTGCCAGCAGCCAAGATTGGGCAGGCCAGCCCCAGCATTTT. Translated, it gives CASSQDWAGQPQHF.

CDR3 DNA sequence: TGTGCCAGCAGCCAAGATATAAACAGGGGGAACACTGAAGCTTTCTTT. Translation: CASSQDINRGNTEAFF. The chain combines TRBV3-1 (or the pseudogene TRBV3-2) with TRBJ1-1, with 7 bases identical to TRBD1. The CDR3 runs to 16 residues. V lost 0 bases and J lost 1; bases outside the gene matches: 5. Per germline, CDR1 LGHDT and CDR2 YNNKEL (reference sequence).

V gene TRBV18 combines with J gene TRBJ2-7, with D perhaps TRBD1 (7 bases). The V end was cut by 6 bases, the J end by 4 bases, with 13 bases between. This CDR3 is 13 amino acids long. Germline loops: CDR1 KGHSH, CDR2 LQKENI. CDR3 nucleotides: TGTGCCAGCTCCCGCGGGACAGAGTACGAGCAGTACTTC. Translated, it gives CASSRGTEYEQYF. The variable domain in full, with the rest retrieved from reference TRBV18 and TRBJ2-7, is NAGVMQNPRHLVRRRGQEARLRCSPMKGHSHVYWYRQLPEEGLKFMVYLQKENIIDESGMPKERFSAEFPKEGPSILRIQQVVRGDSAAYFCASSRGTEYEQYFGPGTRLTVT.

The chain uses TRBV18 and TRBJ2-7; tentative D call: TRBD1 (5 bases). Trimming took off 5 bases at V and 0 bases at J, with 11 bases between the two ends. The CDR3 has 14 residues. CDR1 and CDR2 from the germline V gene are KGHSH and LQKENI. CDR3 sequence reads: CASSFGQSSYEQYF. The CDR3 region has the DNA TGTGCCAGCTCATTTGGACAAAGCTCCTACGAGCAGTACTTC.

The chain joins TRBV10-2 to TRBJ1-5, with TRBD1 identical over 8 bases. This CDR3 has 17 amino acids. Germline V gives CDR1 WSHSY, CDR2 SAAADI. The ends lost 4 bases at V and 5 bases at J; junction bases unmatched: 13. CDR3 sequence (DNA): TGCGCCAGCAGTGCGCCCCCGGACAGGGTGCCCCATCAGCCCCAGCATTTT. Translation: CASSAPPDRVPHQPQHF.

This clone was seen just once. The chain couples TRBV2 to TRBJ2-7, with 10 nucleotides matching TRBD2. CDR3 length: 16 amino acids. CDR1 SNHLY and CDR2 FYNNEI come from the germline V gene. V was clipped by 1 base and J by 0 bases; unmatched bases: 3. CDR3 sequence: CASSEGPSGGSYEQYF. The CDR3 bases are TGTGCCAGCAGTGAAGGGCCTAGCGGGGGCTCCTACGAGCAGTACTTC.

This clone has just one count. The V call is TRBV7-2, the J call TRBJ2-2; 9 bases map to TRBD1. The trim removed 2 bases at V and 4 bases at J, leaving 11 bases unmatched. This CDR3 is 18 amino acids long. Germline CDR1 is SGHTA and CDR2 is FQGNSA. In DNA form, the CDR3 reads TGTGCCAGCAGCTTACGCCCGGGGACAGGGAGGGGCACCGGGGAGCTGTTTTTT. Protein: CASSLRPGTGRGTGELFF.

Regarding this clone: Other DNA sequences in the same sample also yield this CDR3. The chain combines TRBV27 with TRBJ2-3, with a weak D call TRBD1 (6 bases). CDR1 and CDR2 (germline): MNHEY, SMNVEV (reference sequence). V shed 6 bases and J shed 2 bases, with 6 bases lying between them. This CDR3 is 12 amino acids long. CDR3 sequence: CASRGATDTQYF. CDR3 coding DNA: TGTGCCAGCAGGGGGGCCACAGATACGCAGTATTTT.

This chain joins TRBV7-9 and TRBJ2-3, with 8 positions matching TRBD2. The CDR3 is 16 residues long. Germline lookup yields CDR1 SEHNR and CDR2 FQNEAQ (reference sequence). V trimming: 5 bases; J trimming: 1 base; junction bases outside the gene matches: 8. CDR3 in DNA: TGTGCCAGCAGCCGTAGCGGGGTGTCTCGCACAGATACGCAGTATTTT. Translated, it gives CASSRSGVSRTDTQYF.

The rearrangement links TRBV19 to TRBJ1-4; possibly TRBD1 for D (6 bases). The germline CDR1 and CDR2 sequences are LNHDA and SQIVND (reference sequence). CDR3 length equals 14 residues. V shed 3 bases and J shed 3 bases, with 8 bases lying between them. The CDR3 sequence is CASSIWGPNEKLFF. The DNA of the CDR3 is TGTGCCAGTAGTATCTGGGGGCCTAATGAAAAACTGTTTTTT. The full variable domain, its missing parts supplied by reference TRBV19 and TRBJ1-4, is DGGITQSPKYLFRKEGQNVTLSCEQNLNHDAMYWYRQDPGQGLRLIYYSQIVNDFQKGDIAEGYSVSREKKESFPLTVTSAQKNPTAFYLCASSIWGPNEKLFFGSGTQLSVL.

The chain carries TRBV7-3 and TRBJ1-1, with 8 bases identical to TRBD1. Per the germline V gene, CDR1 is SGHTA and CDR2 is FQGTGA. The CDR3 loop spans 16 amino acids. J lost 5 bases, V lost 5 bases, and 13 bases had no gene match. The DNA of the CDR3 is TGTGCCAGCAGCGCGTCTAAGGACAGGGTCATGACTGAAGCTTTCTTT. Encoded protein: CASSASKDRVMTEAFF.

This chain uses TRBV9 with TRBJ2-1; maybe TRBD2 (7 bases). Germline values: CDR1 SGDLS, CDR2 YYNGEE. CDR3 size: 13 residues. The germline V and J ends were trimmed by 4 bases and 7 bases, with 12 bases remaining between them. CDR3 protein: CASSWGGPNEQFF. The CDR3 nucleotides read TGTGCCAGCAGCTGGGGGGGCCCGAATGAGCAGTTCTTC.

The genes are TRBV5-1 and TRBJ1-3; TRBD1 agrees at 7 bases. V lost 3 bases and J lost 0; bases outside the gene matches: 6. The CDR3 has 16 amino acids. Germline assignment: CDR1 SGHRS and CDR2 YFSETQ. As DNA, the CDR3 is TGCGCCAGCAGCTATGTTTCAGGGGGCTCTGGAAACACCATATATTTT. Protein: CASSYVSGGSGNTIYF.

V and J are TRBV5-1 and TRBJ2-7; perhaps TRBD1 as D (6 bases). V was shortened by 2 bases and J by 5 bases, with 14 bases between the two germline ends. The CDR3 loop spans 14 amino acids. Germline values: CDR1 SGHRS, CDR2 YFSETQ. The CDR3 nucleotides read TGCGCCAGCAGCTTCCCCCAGGGGAGCCACGAGCAGTACTTC. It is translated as CASSFPQGSHEQYF.

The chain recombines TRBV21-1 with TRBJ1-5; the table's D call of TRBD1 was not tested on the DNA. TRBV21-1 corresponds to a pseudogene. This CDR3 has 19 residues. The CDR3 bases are TGTGCCAGCAGCAAAGAGGCCGTTGGGAAGGGGCCTCGCAATCAGCCCCAGCATTTT. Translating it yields CASSKEAVGKGPRNQPQHF.

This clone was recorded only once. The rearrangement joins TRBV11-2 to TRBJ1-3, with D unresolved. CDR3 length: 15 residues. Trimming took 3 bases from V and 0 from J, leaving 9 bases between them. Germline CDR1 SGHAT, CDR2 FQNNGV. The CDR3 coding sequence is TGTGCCAGCAGCTTTCAGGTGCTCTCTGGAAACACCATATATTTT. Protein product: CASSFQVLSGNTIYF.

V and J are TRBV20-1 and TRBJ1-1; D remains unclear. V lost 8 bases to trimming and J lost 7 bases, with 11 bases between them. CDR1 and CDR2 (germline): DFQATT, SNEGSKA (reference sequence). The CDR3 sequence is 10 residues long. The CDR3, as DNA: TGCAGTTCCTGGAGGGATGAAGCTTTCTTT. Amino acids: CSSWRDEAFF.

The CDR3 region is CASTHRGTDTQYF. CDR3 DNA: TGTGCCAGCACCCACAGGGGAACAGATACGCAGTATTTT. The chain uses TRBV7-3 and TRBJ2-3, with 7 bases fitting TRBD1. Germline values: CDR1 SGHTA, CDR2 FQGTGA. The V gene end was trimmed by 7 bases and the J gene end by 3 bases; junction bases not matched to a gene: 4. CDR3 length: 13 residues.